This TCR beta chain is from a study of blood T cell repertoires in COVID-19. The wider study: Acute-phase and convalescent COVID-19 samples originated in the United States, Italy and Spain. T cells, B-cell-depleted T cells, or PBMCs provided the cDNA or gDNA that served as material.

Categorization into cohorts depended on clinical history that participants reported. The authors' processing: Reference gene primers were amplified, and this amplification served to estimate nucleated cell counts. Libraries were prepared by immunoSEQ multiplex PCR; TCRdb keeps only in-frame clonotypes and omits some of them. That table supplies the V and J calls and clone size; D and trimming were determined from the DNA. The sample holds roughly 300,000 clones, over 75% seen once. The TCR comes from a woman between 25 and 40 years old who had recovered from COVID-19. Sequenced input: PBMCs or T cells enriched from blood (not recorded which).

CDR3 sequence reads: CASSPPWDSYEQYF. CDR3 nucleotides: TGTGCCAGCTCACCACCGTGGGACAGCTACGAGCAGTACTTC. The chain carries TRBV18 and TRBJ2-7; TRBD1 matches at 7 bases. V shed 0 bases, J shed 3 bases, and the junction held 2 bases outside the gene matches. Germline loops: CDR1 KGHSH, CDR2 LQKENI. There are 14 residues in the CDR3.